This TCR beta chain was sequenced in a study of shared clonotypes between healthy human individuals. Study-level information: Each donor had three CD4 naive, three CD4 memory, two CD8 naive and one CD8 memory plate. Overall study findings and caveats: Sorted-subset sequencing, rarefaction showed, was incomplete despite large depth.

An even split of each subset's genomic DNA across several immunoSEQ plates was performed. The authors' processing: ImmunoSEQ junction-only sequences lacked quality scores, so their filtering differed. TCRdb keeps only in-frame clones here, not all; method: immunoSEQ multiplex PCR. V and J calls and clone size follow that table, whereas D and trimming were derived from the DNA. The sample has about 380,000 clones, approximately 97% seen once. As regards this clone: The antigen is not known.

The CDR3 runs 14 residues. Trimming removed 6 bases from V and 1 base from J, with 12 bases in between. Germline V lookup: CDR1 ENHRY, CDR2 SYGVKD. This sequence originates from a man aged 25 to 45 in good health. This chain uses TRBV10-3 with TRBJ1-1; D call uncertain. Input material: memory CD8+ T cells sorted from blood. Sample subset: CD45RO+ cells pooled with CCR7-negative TemRA cells. CDR3: CAISPNSENTEAFF. The CDR3 DNA reads as TGTGCCATCAGCCCTAATTCAGAGAACACTGAAGCTTTCTTT.